This TCR beta chain is from a study of cytomegalovirus exposure and HLA in healthy donors. Study findings and constraints: High specificity and sensitivity for cytomegalovirus status were reported for the classifier.

The donors were members of the validation cohort comprising about 120 subjects, separate from the approximately 630-subject first cohort. About this clone: Its cognate antigen is unknown.

The data were produced by immunoSEQ multiplex PCR, yet TCRdb's version contains in-frame clones alone and is incomplete. The sample lists about 38,000 clones, about 93% occurring once. Material for sequencing was PBMCs. The receptor was derived from a man aged 18-30 years in good health and CMV-seronegative.

The CDR3 reads CASSLDIGGAYEQYF. CDR3 DNA: TGCGCCAGCAGCTTGGATATAGGGGGTGCCTACGAGCAGTACTTC. This chain connects TRBV5-1 to TRBJ2-7, with a possible D match to TRBD1 (6 bases). The V end was cut by 0 bases, the J end by 2 bases, with 12 bases between. From germline, CDR1 is SGHRS and CDR2 YFSETQ. This CDR3 is built from 15 residues.